The 22 T cell receptor beta chains below were found in one sample sequenced in a study of shared clonotypes between healthy human individuals. The table came from immunoSEQ multiplex PCR; TCRdb's copy has only in-frame clones and leaves some out. The top ten clones hold about 1.4% of a sample with 950,000 to 1,100,000 clones, roughly 80% of them seen once. The sequenced sample was memory CD4+ T cells sorted from blood. As for subset: CD45RA-negative fraction. The source is a man in his late teens or twenties in good health.

This clone was detected once. The chain joins TRBV6-6 to TRBJ2-3; 7 nucleotides line up with TRBD2. The CDR3 is 15 residues long. Per the germline V gene, CDR1 is MNHNY and CDR2 is SVGAGI (reference sequence). The V and J ends lost 1 base and 6 bases, in that order; junction bases with no gene match: 7. The CDR3 region has the DNA TGTGCCAGCAGTTACTGGGGGAGGGCTACGGATACGCAGTATTTT. Translated, it gives CASSYWGRATDTQYF.

The V gene is TRBV7-2, the J gene TRBJ2-1; D is possibly TRBD1 (5 bases). CDR3 length: 14 amino acids. Per germline, CDR1 SGHTA and CDR2 FQGNSA. Trimming took 3 bases from V and 1 from J, leaving 7 bases between them. CDR3 nucleotides: TGTGCCAGCAGCTTCGACAGATCCTACAATGAGCAGTTCTTC. Its translation: CASSFDRSYNEQFF.

About this clone: Just one base apart from a much larger clone, this may be a read error. This rearrangement joins TRBV2 to TRBJ2-3; D is undetermined. The CDR3 runs 12 residues. V shed 5 bases and J shed 0 bases, with 3 bases lying between them. The germline V gene has CDR1 SNHLY and CDR2 FYNNEI. The CDR3 sequence: CASSSSTDTQYF. CDR3 coding DNA: TGTGCCAGCAGTTCTAGCACAGATACGCAGTATTTT.

This clone has only one observation. This chain joins TRBV6-5 and TRBJ2-7, with D maybe TRBD2 (5 bases). This CDR3 spans 13 amino acids. The V end was cut by 5 bases, the J end by 5 bases, with 13 bases between. Germline CDR1 MNHEY, CDR2 SVGAGI. CDR3 in amino acids: CASSDYIEHEQYF. As DNA, the CDR3 is TGTGCCAGCAGTGACTACATCGAACACGAGCAGTACTTC.

This sequence joins TRBV9 and TRBJ2-2; D ambiguous. The germline CDR1 and CDR2 sequences are SGDLS and YYNGEE. The CDR3 runs 13 residues. The germline V and J ends were trimmed by 1 base and 7 bases, with 8 bases remaining between them. This CDR3 is CASSVFSVGELFF. CDR3 sequence (DNA): TGTGCCAGCAGCGTATTTTCCGTCGGGGAGCTGTTTTTT.

This clone was picked up one time. The chain is built from TRBV19 and TRBJ1-4; D is ambiguous. CDR1 is LNHDA, CDR2 SQIVND, per germline (reference sequence). Trimming removed 3 bases at V and 0 bases at J, with 11 bases between. The CDR3 is 16 amino acids. The CDR3 loop is CASSIGRGATNEKLFF. DNA for the CDR3: TGTGCCAGTAGTATCGGACGGGGTGCAACTAATGAAAAACTGTTTTTT.

To note about this clone: At one end the junction does not follow the germline gene, possibly because of a read error. The CDR3 protein is CAISDGYQPQHF. For the CDR3, the DNA is TGTGCCATCAGTGACGGGTATCAGCCCCAGCATTTT. The chain employs TRBV6-5 and TRBJ1-5; D not resolved. CDR1 MNHEY and CDR2 SVGAGI come from the germline V gene. The CDR3 contains 12 residues.

This chain links TRBV7-8 with TRBJ2-2; D ambiguous. V lost 5 bases to trimming and J lost 6 bases, with 7 bases between them. Germline CDR1 reads SGHVS; CDR2 reads FQNEAQ. The CDR3 is 12 amino acids. CDR3 sequence (DNA): TGTGCCAGCAGCGACCCACCCGGGGAGCTGTTTTTT. This gives the protein CASSDPPGELFF.

This chain joins TRBV5-1 and TRBJ2-7; 10 nucleotides align to TRBD1. Unmatched junction bases numbered 8, after V lost 3 bases and J lost 5 bases. This CDR3 is built from 15 residues. CDR1 and CDR2 from the germline V gene are SGHRS and YFSETQ. This CDR3 is CASSSTGQGRDEQYF. The CDR3, as DNA: TGCGCCAGCAGCTCAACGGGACAGGGGCGCGACGAGCAGTACTTC.

This chain connects TRBV7-9 to TRBJ2-7; D gene uncertain. The germline CDR1 and CDR2 sequences are SEHNR and FQNEAQ (reference sequence). This CDR3 is built from 14 residues. The V end was cut by 1 base, the J end by 0 bases, with 7 bases between. The CDR3: CASSLVGTSYEQYF. The CDR3 DNA is TGTGCCAGCAGCTTAGTGGGCACCTCCTACGAGCAGTACTTC. The full variable domain, its missing parts supplied by reference TRBV7-9 and TRBJ2-7, is DTGVSQNPRHKITKRGQNVTFRCDPISEHNRLYWYRQTLGQGPEFLTYFQNEAQLEKSRLLSDRFSAERPKGSFSTLEIQRTEQGDSAMYLCASSLVGTSYEQYFGPGTRLTVT.

The chain is built from TRBV4-1 and TRBJ1-2, with TRBD1 as a possible D gene (5 bases). The germline gives CDR1 MGHRA, CDR2 YSYEKL. The CDR3 covers 14 residues. Trimming stripped 3 bases from V and 6 bases from J, with 14 bases between. In DNA, the CDR3 is TGCGCCAGCAGCCAGCGGGGGATTGAAGATGGCTACACCTTC. Translating gives CASSQRGIEDGYTF.

Details on this clone: Relative to the germline gene, one junction end is altered; a read error may explain this. CDR3 sequence (DNA): TGCGCCGGCAGCGTCGGGACAGCCTATGGCTACACCTTC. Residues: CAGSVGTAYGYTF. The chain couples TRBV5-1 to TRBJ1-2; 7 nucleotides agree with TRBD1. From germline, CDR1 is SGHRS and CDR2 YFSETQ. The CDR3 has 13 amino acids.

The V gene is TRBV21-1, the J gene TRBJ1-2. TRBV21-1 is an annotated pseudogene. The CDR3 has 13 residues. Here the CDR3 reads CASSTLWNYGYTF. The DNA of the CDR3 is TGTGCCAGCAGCACCCTTTGGAACTATGGCTACACCTTC.

The gene calls are TRBV9 and TRBJ2-3, with 10 bases lining up with TRBD2. CDR3 length: 16 amino acids. Per germline, CDR1 SGDLS and CDR2 YYNGEE. Trimming at V came to 1 base and at J to 4 bases, leaving 6 bases not matched to a gene. DNA of the CDR3: TGTGCCAGCAGCGTACTAGCGGGAGATTTTGCAGATACGCAGTATTTT. Translating gives CASSVLAGDFADTQYF.

The gene calls are TRBV5-5 and TRBJ2-7; TRBD2 agrees at 12 bases. J gave up 3 bases and V 0 bases, and 4 bases lay outside the gene matches. The CDR3 has 16 amino acids. Germline V gene sequence: CDR1 SGHKS, CDR2 YYEKEE (reference sequence). The CDR3 DNA reads as TGTGCCAGCAGCTTGGGACTAGCGGGGGCCTACTACGAGCAGTACTTC. Protein product: CASSLGLAGAYYEQYF.

V is TRBV29-1 and J is TRBJ2-1; TRBD2 is a possible D gene (5 bases). Between the trimmed V and J ends, which lost 7 bases and 4 bases, there was a span of 17 bases. This CDR3 is 14 amino acids long. The V gene's germline CDR1 is SQVTM and CDR2 ANQGSEA. The CDR3 coding sequence is TGCAGCGGATCCGCCCTCCGGGGATACAATGAGCAGTTCTTC. This gives the protein CSGSALRGYNEQFF.

The chain's CDR3 is CASRSRDISSYNSPLHF. The CDR3 DNA is TGCGCCAGCAGGAGCCGGGACATAAGCTCCTATAATTCACCCCTCCACTTT. The rearrangement uses TRBV5-1 and TRBJ1-6, with D maybe TRBD1 (6 bases). Per germline, CDR1 SGHRS and CDR2 YFSETQ. There are 17 residues in the CDR3. The V end lost 5 bases, the J end lost 0 bases, and 15 bases lay between the germline ends.

The V and J genes are TRBV6-1 and TRBJ1-2; perhaps TRBD1 as D (5 bases). Trimming removed 4 bases at V and 4 bases at J, with 16 bases between. Germline V CDR1 and CDR2: MNHNS, SASEGT. This CDR3 has 15 amino acids. The CDR3 DNA is TGTGCCAGCAGTGGAGCCTTAAGGGGAGGCTATGGCTACACCTTC. It codes for CASSGALRGGYGYTF.

The chain carries TRBV5-6 and TRBJ1-6; weak D call: TRBD1 (6 bases). The V gene's germline CDR1 is SGHDT and CDR2 YYEEEE. The CDR3 is 13 residues long. The V gene lost 7 bases and the J gene lost 10 bases, with 15 bases spanning the gap. In nucleotides, the CDR3 is TGTGCCAGCGGCCGGAACAGGGACTCACCCCTCCACTTT. It translates to CASGRNRDSPLHF. Drawing the rest from reference TRBV5-6 and TRBJ1-6, the complete variable domain is DAGVTQSPTHLIKTRGQQVTLRCSPKSGHDTVSWYQQALGQGPQFIFQYYEEEERQRGNFPDRFSGHQFPNYSSELNVNALLLGDSALYLCASGRNRDSPLHFGNGTRLTVT.

This clone was seen repeatedly, ten times or more. The V gene is TRBV6-1, the J gene TRBJ2-5, with D perhaps TRBD1 or TRBD2 (5 bases each). The germline gives CDR1 MNHNS, CDR2 SASEGT. This CDR3 has 16 residues. V was pared by 3 bases and J by 7 bases, with 21 bases between. The CDR3 coding sequence is TGTGCCAGCAGTGAGAGCTTCGGGGCGGCCGGGGCGACCCAGTACTTC. Translation: CASSESFGAAGATQYF.

The rearrangement uses TRBV30 and TRBJ2-5; no firm D call. There are 13 residues in the CDR3. Germline-derived CDR1 and CDR2 are GTSNPN and SVGIG (reference sequence). The germline V and J ends were trimmed by 0 bases and 2 bases, with 7 bases remaining between them. CDR3 bases: TGTGCCTGGAGTGTGGAGACTCAAGAGACCCAGTACTTC. This codes for CAWSVETQETQYF.

This clone showed up just once. This rearrangement joins TRBV5-8 to TRBJ1-2, with D uncertain. This CDR3 comprises 14 residues. Germline lookup yields CDR1 SGHTS and CDR2 YDEGEE. Trimming cost V 9 bases and J 1 base, with 16 bases left between them. CDR3 coding DNA: TGTGCCACCTCACCGAGGGTACTTAACTATGGCTACACCTTC. Translating gives CATSPRVLNYGYTF.